This T cell receptor beta chain was profiled in a study of control samples from healthy donors and cancer patients (dated by TCRdb to about 2020). With respect to this clone: Its target antigen remains unknown. Per-nucleotide qualities are absent, and no much larger clonotype sits a single base away.

The library was built by means of the immunoSEQ multiplex PCR assay. In TCRdb, the immuneACCESS table is reduced to in-frame sequences with V and J assigned. These tables do not hold every clone; where another copy was compared, an unresolved V gene accounts for under half, and the others remain unexplained. Across this sample there are about 130,000 clones, with 85% to 95% seen only once. The ten largest clones capture around 0.52% of the sample. From its cysteine to its phenylalanine, the CDR3 spans 14 amino acids. Only the CDR3 portion is preserved as DNA: 42 bases, with reading frame beginning at the first base.

The rearranged segments are TRBV12-2 and TRBJ1-2; TRBD1, the table's D call, lacks a check against the DNA. TRBV12-2 constitutes a pseudogene. Sequenced input: PBMCs. This receptor was identified in a man at least 80 years old with head and neck cancer. The CDR3 protein is CASREPQGVDGYTF. Here is the DNA: TGTGCAAGTCGCGAACCCCAGGGGGTAGATGGCTACACCTTC.